Shown below are 22 T cell receptor beta chains from a single sample sequenced in a study of blood T cells in healthy people across ages. The authors ran a second PCR of 7 to 11 cycles using a sample-barcoded 5' primer and a J-beta primer mix. TCRdb analysed the 5' RACE reads with MiXCR anew, one entry per CDR3 protein. The sample carries hundreds of thousands of distinct CDR3 sequences, 58% recorded once. What was sequenced was blood. These receptors were obtained from a man aged 25 to 40 in good health.

A remark on this clonotype: A much larger clone sits a single nucleotide away, making a read error possible. The chain uses TRBV11-2 and TRBJ2-5, with D possibly being TRBD2 (5 bases). Germline CDR1 reads SGHAT; CDR2 reads FQNNGV. CDR3 length: 13 residues. The CDR3 sequence: CANSLMEDGTQYF. For the CDR3, the DNA is TGTGCCAACAGCTTAATGGAGGACGGGACCCAGTACTTC.

This clonotype has more than one count but fewer than ten. CDR3 sequence reads: CASSYSRRETQYF. For the CDR3, the DNA is TGTGCCAGCAGTTACTCGAGGCGGGAGACCCAGTACTTC. The gene calls are TRBV6-6 and TRBJ2-5; D uncertain. The V and J ends lost 0 bases and 5 bases respectively, with 7 bases between them. From germline, CDR1 is MNHNY and CDR2 SVGAGI (reference sequence). This CDR3 is built from 13 residues.

The chain is built from TRBV7-2 and TRBJ2-7, with 13 bases lining up with TRBD2. Per germline, CDR1 SGHTA and CDR2 FQGNSA. This CDR3 has 15 residues. V dropped 6 bases and J dropped 6; count of bases not matched to a gene: 8. For the CDR3, the DNA is TGTGCCAGCAGACCAACGGGACTAGCGGGACGCGAGCAGTACTTC. Translating it yields CASRPTGLAGREQYF. The complete variable domain, with remaining parts taken from reference TRBV7-2 and TRBJ2-7, reads GAGVSQSPSNKVTEKGKDVELRCDPISGHTALYWYRQSLGQGLEFLIYFQGNSAPDKSGLPSDRFSAERTGGSVSTLTIQRTQQEDSAVYLCASRPTGLAGREQYFGPGTRLTVT.

This clonotype was recorded a few times. The chain links TRBV28 to TRBJ2-5, with TRBD1 as a possible D gene (5 bases). Germline lookup yields CDR1 MDHEN and CDR2 SYDVKM. The CDR3 runs to 12 residues. V was trimmed by 10 bases and J by 2 bases, leaving 11 bases between them. CDR3 amino acids: CATRQSQETQYF. The CDR3 DNA reads TGTGCCACTCGACAGTCTCAAGAGACCCAGTACTTC. The full variable domain, in which reference TRBV28 and TRBJ2-5 provide the parts outside the CDR3, is DVKVTQSSRYLVKRTGEKVFLECVQDMDHENMFWYRQDPGLGLRLIYFSYDVKMKEKGDIPEGYSVSREKKERFSLILESASTNQTSMYLCATRQSQETQYFGPGTRLLVL.

The chain has TRBV20-1 and TRBJ2-5, with TRBD1 matching 9 bases. The end of the DNA is better explained by TRBJ2-7, so the J call may be wrong. Germline CDR1 and CDR2: DFQATT and SNEGSKA (reference sequence). The CDR3 is made up of 16 amino acids. Here the CDR3 DNA reads TGCAGTGCTAGTTGCTGGGACAGGGAATGTGTCGGCGAGCAGTACTTC. Translation: CSASCWDRECVGEQYF.

This clonotype has a handful of counts. The rearrangement joins TRBV10-3 to TRBJ2-7; TRBD1 agrees at 8 bases. V lost 8 bases, J lost 4 bases, and 4 bases stayed unmatched. The CDR3 is 12 amino acids. Per germline, CDR1 ENHRY and CDR2 SYGVKD. The CDR3 protein is CAISGGLYEQYF. In DNA, the CDR3 is TGTGCCATCTCAGGGGGCCTATACGAGCAGTACTTC.

In nucleotides, the CDR3 is TGCAGTGCTAGAGACCCAGGGGGGCCTAATGGCTACACCTTC. It translates to CSARDPGGPNGYTF. V is TRBV20-1 and J is TRBJ1-2; 7 bases agree with TRBD1. V shed 0 bases and J 6 bases; nucleotides not matched to a gene: 7. This CDR3 is built from 14 residues. Germline CDR1 reads DFQATT; CDR2 reads SNEGSKA (reference sequence).

The rearrangement uses TRBV5-1 and TRBJ2-1; D unclear. The CDR3 loop spans 15 amino acids. Per germline, CDR1 SGHRS and CDR2 YFSETQ. Trimming took off 0 bases at V and 0 bases at J, with 7 bases between the two ends. The CDR3 DNA is TGCGCCAGCAGCTTGGAAGATTTCTCCTACAATGAGCAGTTCTTC. It is translated as CASSLEDFSYNEQFF.

The chain couples TRBV5-1 to TRBJ1-1; D ambiguous. Germline CDR1 reads SGHRS; CDR2 reads YFSETQ. CDR3 length: 13 residues. V was clipped by 2 bases and J by 3 bases, with 8 bases between them. The CDR3 protein is CASSFVGYTEAFF. The CDR3 DNA follows: TGCGCCAGCAGCTTTGTTGGGTACACTGAAGCTTTCTTT.

The rearrangement uses TRBV29-1 and TRBJ2-5; TRBD1 might be the D (6 bases). The germline gives CDR1 SQVTM, CDR2 ANQGSEA. The V end was cut by 7 bases, the J end by 4 bases, with 13 bases between. The CDR3 runs 12 residues. The CDR3 DNA sequence: TGCAGCGGAGGGTTGGGGGCAGAGACCCAGTACTTC. This translates into CSGGLGAETQYF.

The gene calls are TRBV21-1 and TRBJ2-7; TRBD2 is the table's D call, not checked against the DNA. The J call may not be correct, given that the DNA end is closer to TRBJ2-5. TRBV21-1 is annotated as a pseudogene. The CDR3 is 18 residues long. CDR3 loop: CASSKPTTSGPRRETQYF. The CDR3 DNA follows: TGTGCCAGCAGCAAGCCGACGACTAGCGGACCGAGGCGAGAGACCCAGTACTTC.

This clonotype was picked up a small number of times. The genes are TRBV7-9 and TRBJ1-6; 10 positions agree with TRBD1. V lost 11 bases, J lost 10 bases, and 17 bases stayed unmatched. CDR3 length: 16 residues. Per the germline V gene, CDR1 is SEHNR and CDR2 is FQNEAQ (reference sequence). The CDR3 loop reads CAGREDRGLGWSPLHF. CDR3 nucleotides: TGTGCCGGAAGAGAAGACAGGGGGCTTGGTTGGTCACCCCTCCACTTT.

Of note for this clonotype: The junction departs from the called germline gene at one end, perhaps through a read error. The chain employs TRBV20-1 and TRBJ2-7, with a weak D call TRBD1 (5 bases). The CDR3 runs 13 residues. Per germline, CDR1 DFQATT and CDR2 SNEGSKA (reference sequence). CDR3 region: CSARVQGGYKQYF. The CDR3 region has the DNA TGCAGTGCTAGAGTGCAGGGTGGCTACAAGCAGTACTTC.

This clonotype has a handful of counts. The chain couples TRBV29-1 to TRBJ2-5; 7 bases match TRBD2. The CDR3 sequence is 13 residues long. CDR1 and CDR2 (germline): SQVTM, ANQGSEA. V was pared by 4 bases and J by 4 bases, with 6 bases of the junction left unmatched. In DNA form, the CDR3 reads TGCAGCGTTGCCGCAGGCGGGGGAGAGACCCAGTACTTC. It yields the protein CSVAAGGGETQYF.

This clonotype was seen only once. A much larger clone lies a single base off, so this may be a read error. V is TRBV29-1 and J is TRBJ2-3; 11 bases agree with TRBD2. Germline CDR1 and CDR2: SQVTM and ANQGSEA. The length of the CDR3 is 13 residues. J was trimmed by 4 bases and V by 7 bases; bases with no gene match: 4. DNA of the CDR3: TGCAGCGCTGTAGCGGGAGGGGCAGATACGCAGTATTTT. It yields the protein CSAVAGGADTQYF.

This clonotype was counted a few times. The V call is TRBV10-3, the J call TRBJ1-2; D gene uncertain. Germline CDR1 reads ENHRY; CDR2 reads SYGVKD. The V and J ends lost 4 bases and 7 bases respectively, with 13 bases between them. The CDR3 sequence is 13 residues long. The DNA of the CDR3 is TGTGCCATCAGTGGGGGTGTAGGTCCTGGCTACACCTTC. It translates to CAISGGVGPGYTF.

This chain uses TRBV9 with TRBJ2-5; TRBD2 agrees at 7 bases. This CDR3 is 15 amino acids long. The J segment lost 1 base and the V segment lost 3 bases, leaving 6 bases of the junction unmatched. Germline V CDR1 and CDR2: SGDLS, YYNGEE. The CDR3 nucleotides read TGTGCCAGCAGCGGCGGAGCGGGGACCCAAGAGACCCAGTACTTC. Amino acid sequence: CASSGGAGTQETQYF. The variable domain in full, completed from reference TRBV9 and TRBJ2-5, reads DSGVTQTPKHLITATGQRVTLRCSPRSGDLSVYWYQQSLDQGLQFLIQYYNGEERAKGNILERFSAQQFPDLHSELNLSSLELGDSALYFCASSGGAGTQETQYFGPGTRLLVL.

The chain joins TRBV7-2 to TRBJ1-2, with D perhaps matching TRBD1 (6 bases). Germline V gene data show CDR1 as SGHTA and CDR2 as FQGNSA. CDR3 length equals 16 residues. The germline V and J ends were trimmed by 4 bases and 6 bases, with 21 bases remaining between them. CDR3 residues: CASSSGGGAERNGYTF. The CDR3, as DNA: TGTGCCAGCAGCTCTGGTGGGGGGGCGGAACGGAATGGCTACACCTTC. The full variable domain, rest sourced from reference TRBV7-2 and TRBJ1-2, is GAGVSQSPSNKVTEKGKDVELRCDPISGHTALYWYRQSLGQGLEFLIYFQGNSAPDKSGLPSDRFSAERTGGSVSTLTIQRTQQEDSAVYLCASSSGGGAERNGYTFGSGTRLTVV.

There are a few counts of this clonotype. V is TRBV15 and J is TRBJ2-1; TRBD2 matches at 15 bases. The length of the CDR3 is 14 residues. J was trimmed by 13 bases and V by 5 bases; bases with no gene match: 6. In germline, CDR1 is LNHNV, CDR2 YYDKDF (reference sequence). The CDR3 nucleotides read TGTGCCACCAGCCGGACTAGCGGGGGGGCCGTACAGTTCTTC. Its protein is CATSRTSGGAVQFF.

This clonotype has a handful of counts. The chain has TRBV27 and TRBJ1-1, with no clear D. V was clipped by 5 bases and J by 1 base, with 17 bases between them. Germline CDR1 MNHEY, CDR2 SMNVEV (reference sequence). CDR3 length equals 16 residues. The CDR3 spells CASSPSNERPNTEAFF. In nucleotides, the CDR3 is TGTGCCAGCAGTCCCTCAAACGAACGACCGAACACTGAAGCTTTCTTT.

This sequence joins TRBV3-1 and TRBJ1-2, with no clear D. The CDR3 spans 15 residues. V was cut by 5 bases and J by 4 bases, with 17 bases left in between. Germline CDR1 and CDR2: LGHDT and YNNKEL (reference sequence). The CDR3 is CASSESSGRGYGYTF. CDR3 bases: TGTGCCAGCAGCGAATCCTCAGGACGAGGCTATGGCTACACCTTC.

The chain links TRBV7-9 to TRBJ1-1; D possibly corresponds to TRBD1 (6 bases). The V end was cut by 5 bases, the J end by 10 bases, with 20 bases between. This CDR3 comprises 14 residues. The V gene's germline CDR1 is SEHNR and CDR2 FQNEAQ (reference sequence). The CDR3 region has the DNA TGTGCCAGCAGCGTAATGTCAGGGGAAGAAGGAGCTTTCTTT. It specifies CASSVMSGEEGAFF.